This T cell receptor (beta chain) was found in a study of post-analysis software for immune sequencing data. The study, taken as a whole, reports: Significantly lower normalized Chao1 diversity was seen in multiple sclerosis patients than in controls. Among four or five TRBV segments more frequent in patients than controls were TRBV5-6, TRBV5-1 and TRBV20-1.

This clonotype was observed a single time. Its target is not known. cDNA libraries for TCR beta contained unique molecular identifiers. TCRdb ran MiXCR on the PCR reads and lists one entry per CDR3 protein. There are around 700,000 distinct CDR3 sequences in the sample; 55% to 70% occur only once, and approximately 11% lies in the top ten. V was trimmed by 0 bases and J by 5 bases, leaving 8 bases between them. The CDR3 length is 15 residues. Germline V gives CDR1 LGHNA, CDR2 YSLEER. This TCR came from a girl aged 2-15 years with multiple sclerosis. The specimen sequenced was blood. The chain joins TRBV4-3 to TRBJ2-6, with D possibly TRBD1 on 6 matching bases. The CDR3 DNA sequence: TGCGCCAGCAGCCAAGAAAGGGGGAGGGCCAACGTCCTGACTTTC. Residues: CASSQERGRANVLTF.